At least ten counts were recorded for the clone carrying this T cell receptor beta chain. The antigen is not known. This sample is drawn from a study of regulatory T cells in long-lasting Graves disease. CDR3-region Arm-PCR and iRepertoire HTBI primers produced the TCR beta libraries. TCRdb used MiXCR to reprocess the multiplex PCR reads, holding one entry per CDR3 protein. The profile shows 300,000 to 400,000 distinct CDR3 sequences, about a sixth of them singletons. Study results and caveats: Favored gene segments in persistent disease were TRBV28, TRBJ1-2 and TRBJ2-5. Sharing of public clonotypes was greater in persistent patients (2,741) than in new patients (966).

V shed 1 base and J shed 7 bases, with 13 bases lying between them. The CDR3 has 14 residues. Germline values: CDR1 MDHEN, CDR2 SYDVKM. The time point: newly diagnosed GD, antithyroid drugs for less than 3 months. The authors made the TCR library using RNA they extracted from PBMCs. Under American Thyroid Association guidelines, Graves' disease was diagnosed. The receptor was isolated from a female donor with Graves disease. The sequencing used peripheral blood mononuclear cells (PBMCs), collected at new diagnosis, from a patient treated with antithyroid drugs. The chain couples TRBV28 to TRBJ2-5; D is unresolved. CDR3 in amino acids: CASSLYRRFVTQYF. The DNA for the CDR3 is TGTGCCAGCAGTTTATACCGCCGGTTCGTGACCCAGTACTTC.